This T cell receptor beta chain was documented in a study of identical twins. MiXCR, run by TCRdb on the 5' RACE reads, gives a single entry per CDR3 protein. This repertoire shows approximately 190,000 distinct CDR3 sequences, around 15% found once; its top ten account for roughly two fifths. The CDR3 is made up of 16 amino acids. Trimming stripped 0 bases from V and 2 bases from J, with 14 bases between. Germline-derived CDR1 and CDR2 are SGDLS and YYNGEE. These data were also reused for a study on T cells expressing NK-cell markers.

Sequencing was performed on CD8+ T cells sorted from blood. The sequence was obtained from a young woman in good health. V usage is TRBV9 and J usage is TRBJ1-2, with D unresolved. The CDR3 bases are TGTGCCAGCAGCGTAGAGGCCAGGATAACCAACTATGGCTACACCTTC. Translation: CASSVEARITNYGYTF.